This T cell receptor (beta chain) was profiled in a study of T-cell reconstitution after alpha-beta-depleted transplantation in children. Points on this clonotype: Its antigen is not identified.

The CDR3 sequence is 19 residues long. J was trimmed by 0 bases and V by 5 bases; bases with no gene match: 20. Germline V lookup: CDR1 DFQATT, CDR2 SNEGSKA (reference sequence). Construction of the TCRbeta library involved unique molecular identifiers. MiXCR, run by TCRdb on the PCR reads, gives a single entry per CDR3 protein. The sample includes 500,000 to 650,000 distinct CDR3 sequences, 10% to 15% of them seen just once. Findings and caveats of the study: A year had passed since transplant, and T-cell counts and diversity by then came mostly from newly produced T cells. As was reported, about two months after transplant, alpha-beta T cells came from several hundred expanded graft clones. Surviving thymic progenitors and recipient T cells were the source of high TCRbeta diversity at day 60 in some patients.

This sample comprised PBMCs, mostly from graft donor cells, obtained 360 days after TCRalphabeta/CD19-depleted stem cell transplant. The chain uses TRBV20-1 and TRBJ2-3, with TRBD1 matching over 7 bases. This clonotype was obtained from a male patient younger than 18 who had a stem cell transplant for acute myeloid leukemia, so the T cells may come from the graft donor. CDR3 protein: CSARHLDRDRSPSTDTQYF. The CDR3 coding sequence is TGCAGTGCTCGGCACCTAGACAGGGACCGGAGCCCTAGCACAGATACGCAGTATTTT.